This T cell receptor beta chain was observed in a study of Graves' ophthalmopathy and Graves' hyperthyroidism. The germline gives CDR1 SEHNR, CDR2 FQNEAQ (reference sequence). The germline V and J ends were trimmed by 4 bases and 2 bases, with 20 bases remaining between them. The CDR3 covers 17 residues. This clonotype was picked up a small number of times. What it recognizes is unknown. Scientists amplified the TCR beta CDR3 regions from RNA transcripts. HTBI primers were employed in first-round RT-PCR, then a second-round multiplex PCR followed. TCRdb analysed the multiplex PCR reads with MiXCR anew, one entry per CDR3 protein. This repertoire shows over 650,000 distinct CDR3 sequences, about two fifths found once; its top ten account for around 3.3%. Study-wide points: Built on 13 signatures, a model told ophthalmopathy apart from stable hyperthyroidism with 85% to 90% sensitivity and approximately 81% specificity.

This sequence joins TRBV7-9 and TRBJ2-5; D perhaps matches TRBD1 (6 bases). The sequence was obtained from an adult man with Graves' ophthalmopathy. The sequenced sample consisted of peripheral blood. The chain's CDR3 is CASSSNVPGHRQETQYF. The DNA of the CDR3 is TGTGCCAGCAGCTCGAACGTACCGGGACATAGACAAGAGACCCAGTACTTC.